The 11 T cell receptor beta chains presented below share a single source sample, sequenced in a study of shared T cell receptors in the human thymus. The table came from immunoSEQ multiplex PCR; TCRdb's copy has only in-frame clones and leaves some out. The data show some 660,000 clones, around 87% seen once. These same data were also listed under a study on human thymus T cells.

Source material: thymocytes. The source is a boy under three years old with a congenital heart defect.

The genes are TRBV4-3 and TRBJ2-7; D remains ambiguous. Germline CDR1 reads LGHNA; CDR2 reads YSLEER. The CDR3 runs 17 residues. V lost 2 bases, J lost 4 bases, and 21 bases lay in between. The CDR3 loop is CASSQNLVLQHWYEQYF. CDR3 DNA: TGCGCCAGCAGCCAAAACCTGGTGTTGCAACATTGGTACGAGCAGTACTTC.

The V call is TRBV27, the J call TRBJ1-5, with unresolved D. The length of the CDR3 is 13 residues. Germline lookup yields CDR1 MNHEY and CDR2 SMNVEV (reference sequence). Trimming shortened V by 5 bases and J by 4 bases, and 9 bases separated the two germline ends. The CDR3 loop reads CASSPRWNQPQHF. CDR3 sequence (DNA): TGTGCCAGCAGTCCTCGGTGGAATCAGCCCCAGCATTTT.

The chain recombines TRBV4-1 with TRBJ2-3, with TRBD1 matching over 7 bases. The junction had 5 bases not matched to a gene; V was cut back by 2 bases and J by 0 bases. The V gene's germline CDR1 is MGHRA and CDR2 YSYEKL. The CDR3 is 16 residues long. CDR3 in DNA: TGCGCCAGCAGCCAACCCGGGACAGCAAGCACAGATACGCAGTATTTT. It codes for CASSQPGTASTDTQYF.

The chain uses TRBV7-2 and TRBJ1-1; no clear D. Germline V lookup: CDR1 SGHTA, CDR2 FQGNSA. This CDR3 contains 14 residues. Between the trimmed V and J ends, which lost 2 bases and 3 bases, there was a span of 10 bases. In DNA, the CDR3 is TGTGCCAGCAGCTTACGGGGTTTCGACACTGAAGCTTTCTTT. It translates to CASSLRGFDTEAFF.

The chain combines TRBV5-5 with TRBJ2-3; TRBD1 might be the D (6 bases). The CDR3 loop spans 18 amino acids. The germline V gene has CDR1 SGHKS and CDR2 YYEKEE (reference sequence). Trimming shortened V by 4 bases and J by 2 bases, and 23 bases separated the two germline ends. The CDR3 sequence: CASSRTGFRDTYTDTQYF. The CDR3 nucleotides read TGTGCCAGCAGCCGAACCGGCTTTCGGGACACCTACACAGATACGCAGTATTTT.

The chain links TRBV9 to TRBJ2-5, with 7 bases matching TRBD2. CDR1 and CDR2 (germline): SGDLS, YYNGEE. Unmatched junction bases numbered 5, after V lost 0 bases and J lost 3 bases. The CDR3 runs to 15 residues. CDR3 region: CASSVAGGKKETQYF. For the CDR3, the DNA is TGTGCCAGCAGCGTAGCGGGAGGTAAAAAAGAGACCCAGTACTTC.

The table lists this clone with a count of one. The rearrangement links TRBV5-1 to TRBJ1-4, with TRBD1 matching 9 bases. CDR3 length: 16 residues. CDR1 and CDR2 (germline): SGHRS, YFSETQ. After removal of 3 bases from V and 7 bases from J, the junction contained 10 bases not matched to a gene. The chain's CDR3 is CASSSNSQGAFEKLFF. CDR3 nucleotides: TGCGCCAGCAGCTCTAACTCACAGGGGGCTTTTGAAAAACTGTTTTTT.

The chain joins TRBV11-3 to TRBJ2-7; TRBD2 might be the D (6 bases). V lost 1 base to trimming and J lost 0 bases, with 16 bases between them. In germline, CDR1 is SGHNT, CDR2 YENEEA. The CDR3 consists of 17 residues. Written as DNA, the CDR3 is TGTGCCAGCAGCTTAGTTGGATGGGGGGACCGCTCCTACGAGCAGTACTTC. Translated: CASSLVGWGDRSYEQYF.

This chain connects TRBV29-1 to TRBJ2-5; TRBD2 matches at 8 bases. The DNA end lines up better with TRBJ2-7; the J call may be wrong. Germline V lookup: CDR1 SQVTM, CDR2 ANQGSEA. The CDR3 has 13 amino acids. CDR3 coding DNA: TGCAGCGTTGAGGTTAGCGGGGTGTACGAGCAGTACTTC. This translates into CSVEVSGVYEQYF.

This clone was counted once. The CDR3 coding sequence is TGTGCCAGCAGCTCTCCACAGGAAAAACTGTTTTTT. Its protein product is CASSSPQEKLFF. V gene TRBV7-9 combines with J gene TRBJ1-4, with D hard to call. This CDR3 comprises 12 residues. Germline assignment: CDR1 SEHNR and CDR2 FQNEAQ (reference sequence). Trimming removed 4 bases at V and 8 bases at J, with 8 bases between.

The V gene is TRBV27, the J gene TRBJ2-7; D might be TRBD2 (6 bases). V lost 0 bases and J lost 7, with 16 bases in between. Germline values: CDR1 MNHEY, CDR2 SMNVEV (reference sequence). This CDR3 is 15 amino acids long. For the CDR3, the DNA is TGTGCCAGCAGTTTATCGAGTCCGCCTGCGGGGGAGCAGTACTTC. Translation: CASSLSSPPAGEQYF.